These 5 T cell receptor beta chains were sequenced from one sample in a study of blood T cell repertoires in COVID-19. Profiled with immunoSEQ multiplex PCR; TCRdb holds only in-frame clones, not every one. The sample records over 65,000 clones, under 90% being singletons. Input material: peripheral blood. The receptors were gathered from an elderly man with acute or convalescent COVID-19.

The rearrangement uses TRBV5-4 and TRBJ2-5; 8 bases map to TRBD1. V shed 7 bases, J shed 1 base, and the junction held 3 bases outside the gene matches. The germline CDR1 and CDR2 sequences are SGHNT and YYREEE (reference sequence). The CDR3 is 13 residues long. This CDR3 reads CASSGTGQETQYF. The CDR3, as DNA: TGTGCCAGCTCCGGGACAGGCCAAGAGACCCAGTACTTC.

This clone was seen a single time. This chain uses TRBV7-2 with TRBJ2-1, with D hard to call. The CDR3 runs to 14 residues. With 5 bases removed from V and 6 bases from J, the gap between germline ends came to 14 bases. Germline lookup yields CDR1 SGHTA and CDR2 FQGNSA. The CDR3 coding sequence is TGTGCCAGCAGCCTCTCCCCCAGAGGCAATGAGCAGTTCTTC. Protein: CASSLSPRGNEQFF.

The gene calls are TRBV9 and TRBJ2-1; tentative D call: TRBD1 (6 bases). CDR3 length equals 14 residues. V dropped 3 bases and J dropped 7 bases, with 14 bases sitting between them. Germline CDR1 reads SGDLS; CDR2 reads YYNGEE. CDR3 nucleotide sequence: TGTGCCAGCAGCGCCGGACAGTACCGTAATGAGCAGTTCTTC. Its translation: CASSAGQYRNEQFF.

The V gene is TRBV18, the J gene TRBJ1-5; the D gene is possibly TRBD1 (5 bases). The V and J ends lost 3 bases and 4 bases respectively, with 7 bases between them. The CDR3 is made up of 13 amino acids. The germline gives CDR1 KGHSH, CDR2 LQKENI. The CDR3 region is CASSPGLNQPQHF. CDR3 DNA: TGTGCCAGCTCACCGGGACTTAATCAGCCCCAGCATTTT.

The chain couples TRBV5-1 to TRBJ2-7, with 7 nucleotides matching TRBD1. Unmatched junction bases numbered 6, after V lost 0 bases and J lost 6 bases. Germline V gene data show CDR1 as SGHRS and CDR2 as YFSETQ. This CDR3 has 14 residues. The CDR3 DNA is TGCGCCAGCAGCTTGGGGGACAGCGGACGCGAGCAGTACTTC. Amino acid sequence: CASSLGDSGREQYF.